This T cell receptor (beta chain) comes out of a study of lymphopenia after photon versus proton radiotherapy. Overall study findings and caveats: In patients who died, overall survival fell as post-nadir TCR diversity dropped more. Under photons, naive T cells and diversity fell while effector/memory populations rose.

The germline CDR1 and CDR2 sequences are SGHNT and YENEEA. Trimming cost V 5 bases and J 4 bases; bases outside gene matches: 7. This CDR3 region has 14 residues. Clones were read by immunoSEQ multiplex PCR, and TCRdb kept only the in-frame ones, dropping some. The sample yields about 24,000 clones, 80% to 85% seen once. In regard to this clone: What it recognizes is unknown.

This sequence was found in a woman in her sixties or seventies with pancreatic cancer. The chain is built from TRBV11-3 and TRBJ1-2; TRBD1 matches 7 bases. Source: peripheral blood, taken from a patient treated with proton-based radiotherapy. The CDR3, as DNA: TGTGCCAGCAGCAACAAAGGGGGCGTCTATGGCTACACCTTC. Its protein is CASSNKGGVYGYTF.